Below, 25 T cell receptor beta chains from the same sample are listed, as sequenced in a study of shared clonotypes between healthy human individuals (dated by TCRdb to about 2020). For the CD8 naive samples, CD45RO-negative cells were positively selected for CCR7, yielding a CD45RA+CCR7+ population from which TemRA cells were excluded. To prepare the library, the immunoSEQ multiplex PCR assay was applied. TCRdb stores this immuneACCESS table with in-frame sequences only. Part of the clones is absent; in the studies checked, under half of the shortfall reflects unresolved V genes, and no reason is known for the rest. This sample holds millions of clones; under 95% were observed only once. The top ten constitute roughly 1.8% of the sample. The sequenced material came from naive CD8+ T cells from PBMCs. What this sample's cell subset or site label stands for: CD45RA+CCR7+. These receptors all stem from a man aged 18 to 29 in good health. Some clones in this sample may be carry-over from other donors' samples.

The chain carries TRBV19 and TRBJ2-2; weak D call: TRBD2 (6 bases). The CDR3 has 14 residues. Trimming stripped 6 bases from V and 4 bases from J, with 12 bases between. Germline loops: CDR1 LNHDA, CDR2 SQIVND (reference sequence). DNA of the CDR3: TGTGCCAGTAGCCTGGCGGGATTCACCGGGGAGCTGTTTTTT. Its protein product is CASSLAGFTGELFF.

V and J are TRBV5-1 and TRBJ1-3, with D tentatively TRBD1 (5 bases). The CDR3 covers 16 residues. Trimming left V 0 bases short and J 2 bases short, with 12 bases between. Per germline, CDR1 SGHRS and CDR2 YFSETQ. The CDR3 reads CASSLVTGPAGNTIYF. The CDR3 bases are TGCGCCAGCAGCTTGGTTACGGGGCCGGCTGGAAACACCATATATTTT. The variable domain in full, completed from reference TRBV5-1 and TRBJ1-3, reads KAGVTQTPRYLIKTRGQQVTLSCSPISGHRSVSWYQQTPGQGLQFLFEYFSETQRNKGNFPGRFSGRQFSNSRSEMNVSTLELGDSALYLCASSLVTGPAGNTIYFGEGSWLTVV.

The chain combines TRBV6-5 with TRBJ2-7; D might be TRBD1 (5 bases). In germline, CDR1 is MNHEY, CDR2 SVGAGI. CDR3 size: 13 residues. The V end lost 3 bases, the J end lost 3 bases, and 9 bases lay between the germline ends. The CDR3 loop reads CASSYRQNYEQYF. The CDR3 coding sequence is TGTGCCAGCAGTTATCGACAGAACTACGAGCAGTACTTC.

The chain is built from TRBV19 and TRBJ2-1, with TRBD1 identical over 10 bases. The CDR3 is 16 residues long. The germline gives CDR1 LNHDA, CDR2 SQIVND (reference sequence). Germline trimming cut 2 bases from V and 5 bases from J; bases unmatched to any gene: 6. The CDR3 sequence is CASSIYRDRGNNEQFF. CDR3 in DNA: TGTGCCAGTAGTATATACCGGGACAGGGGAAACAATGAGCAGTTCTTC.

Turning to this clone: At the DNA level, this CDR3 is encoded by other sequences in the same sample as well. This chain uses TRBV2 with TRBJ2-3; no clear D. V shed 3 bases and J shed 0 bases, with 10 bases lying between them. The CDR3 extends over 15 amino acids. The V gene's germline CDR1 is SNHLY and CDR2 FYNNEI. CDR3 in DNA: TGTGCCAGCAGTGAGGGCGGAACTAGCACAGATACGCAGTATTTT. Amino acids: CASSEGGTSTDTQYF.

The chain combines TRBV25-1 with TRBJ2-5, with a weak D call TRBD1 (6 bases). The J call could be wrong; TRBJ2-7 is a better fit for the DNA end. This CDR3 is built from 13 residues. CDR1 is MGHDK and CDR2 is SYGVNS in the germline V gene. This CDR3 is CASSNEGAYEQYF. The CDR3 DNA follows: TGTGCCAGCAGTAATGAGGGGGCCTACGAGCAGTACTTC.

This chain joins TRBV5-1 and TRBJ1-5; D is possibly TRBD1 (5 bases). Per germline, CDR1 SGHRS and CDR2 YFSETQ. The CDR3 spans 19 residues. The ends were cut back, 7 bases at V and 0 bases at J, with 26 bases in the middle. For the CDR3, the DNA is TGCGCCAGCGTAACCCCCTGTGCCAGGGCGGAAGATAGCAATCAGCCCCAGCATTTT. This codes for CASVTPCARAEDSNQPQHF.

The rearrangement joins TRBV19 to TRBJ2-1; the D gene is possibly TRBD2 (5 bases). V was clipped by 1 base and J by 2 bases, with 9 bases between them. Germline values: CDR1 LNHDA, CDR2 SQIVND (reference sequence). The CDR3 has 15 amino acids. In nucleotides, the CDR3 is TGTGCCAGTAGTATAGGGAGGCTGCCCTACAATGAGCAGTTCTTC. Translating gives CASSIGRLPYNEQFF.

A note on this clone: Because the CDR3's place on the DNA is in doubt, the DNA is left out and the CDR3 is given as listed by TCRdb. The V and J genes are TRBV28 and TRBJ2-5; no check of the table's D call, TRBD1, against the DNA was made. Germline CDR1 MDHEN, CDR2 SYDVKM. The CDR3 extends over 18 residues, inclusive of both ends. CDR3 sequence: CASSLVFGPGGGQETQYF.

The genes are TRBV9 and TRBJ2-7; no definite D call. The CDR3 extends over 14 amino acids. The V and J ends lost 4 bases and 2 bases respectively, with 13 bases between them. Germline values: CDR1 SGDLS, CDR2 YYNGEE. The chain's CDR3 is CASSSRTPPYEQYF. Here the CDR3 DNA reads TGTGCCAGCAGCTCCCGGACGCCGCCCTACGAGCAGTACTTC.

V and J are TRBV21-1 and TRBJ2-2; the table's D call, TRBD2, was not checked against the DNA. TRBV21-1 is recorded as a pseudogene. This CDR3 has 17 residues. The CDR3 sequence: CASSKVPSGRITGELFF. DNA of the CDR3: TGTGCCAGCAGCAAAGTCCCTAGCGGGAGAATTACCGGGGAGCTGTTTTTT.

The rearrangement joins TRBV5-8 to TRBJ2-3; perhaps TRBD1 as D (5 bases). Deletions cut 0 bases from V and 2 bases from J, with 10 bases between. Germline lookup yields CDR1 SGHTS and CDR2 YDEGEE. This CDR3 contains 15 residues. The CDR3 reads CASSLGGGSTDTQYF. The CDR3 bases are TGTGCCAGCAGCTTGGGGGGCGGTTCCACAGATACGCAGTATTTT. The entire variable domain, with the rest obtained from reference TRBV5-8 and TRBJ2-3, is as follows: EAGVTQSPTHLIKTRGQQATLRCSPISGHTSVYWYQQALGLGLQFLLWYDEGEERNRGNFPPRFSGRQFPNYSSELNVNALELEDSALYLCASSLGGGSTDTQYFGPGTRLTVL.

This clone was observed once. The rearrangement joins TRBV28 to TRBJ2-5; possibly TRBD1 for D (6 bases). Gene TRBJ2-7 matches the end of the DNA better, so the J call may be wrong. The CDR3 totals 15 residues. Germline V gives CDR1 MDHEN, CDR2 SYDVKM. The CDR3 coding sequence is TGTGCCAGCGGGGCCAGGGGCGAGGGGCCCTACGAGCAGTACTTC. Its protein product is CASGARGEGPYEQYF.

The rearrangement links TRBV11-2 to TRBJ2-7; D gene unclear. CDR3 size: 12 residues. Trimming removed 5 bases at V and 6 bases at J, with 11 bases between. The germline V gene encodes CDR1 SGHAT and CDR2 FQNNGV. CDR3 sequence: CASSPLRVEQYF. CDR3 sequence (DNA): TGTGCCAGCAGCCCCCTACGGGTCGAGCAGTACTTC.

V is TRBV30 and J is TRBJ2-5; TRBD1 might be the D (5 bases). V lost 4 bases to trimming and J lost 5 bases, with 14 bases between them. This CDR3 comprises 13 residues. Germline-derived CDR1 and CDR2 are GTSNPN and SVGIG (reference sequence). The CDR3 DNA is TGTGCCTGGACCAGGGCGCGTTGGGAGACCCAGTACTTC. This codes for CAWTRARWETQYF.

The chain has TRBV5-6 and TRBJ2-2; D is unclear. Germline-derived CDR1 and CDR2 are SGHDT and YYEEEE. The CDR3 is 14 amino acids. The V end lost 0 bases, the J end lost 2 bases, and 5 bases lay between the germline ends. Here the CDR3 reads CASSLGRNTGELFF. CDR3 DNA sequence: TGTGCCAGCAGCTTGGGTAGAAACACCGGGGAGCTGTTTTTT.

The rearrangement links TRBV29-1 to TRBJ2-3, with TRBD2 matching over 10 bases. The length of the CDR3 is 10 residues. Losses at the gene ends were 7 bases for V and 12 bases for J; bases not matched to a gene: 4. CDR1 is SQVTM, CDR2 ANQGSEA, per germline. CDR3 in amino acids: CSALAGVQYF. The CDR3 nucleotides are TGCAGCGCCCTAGCGGGAGTTCAGTATTTT.

The chain recombines TRBV27 with TRBJ1-1, with 10 positions matching TRBD1. J lost 0 bases, V lost 3 bases, and 4 bases had no gene match. Germline V gene data show CDR1 as MNHEY and CDR2 as SMNVEV (reference sequence). The CDR3 length is 16 residues. CDR3 loop: CASSLMTGGMNTEAFF. The CDR3 coding sequence is TGTGCCAGCAGTTTGATGACAGGGGGCATGAACACTGAAGCTTTCTTT.

The V and J genes are TRBV7-3 and TRBJ2-1; 9 nucleotides agree with TRBD1. The V gene's germline CDR1 is SGHTA and CDR2 FQGTGA. J gave up 1 base and V 2 bases, and 0 bases lay outside the gene matches. The length of the CDR3 is 15 residues. The CDR3 loop reads CASSLDRGSYNEQFF. The CDR3 DNA reads TGTGCCAGCAGCTTAGACAGGGGGTCCTACAATGAGCAGTTCTTC.

This chain links TRBV7-9 with TRBJ2-1; TRBD1 might be the D (5 bases). V lost 1 base to trimming and J lost 12 bases, with 16 bases between them. Germline assignment: CDR1 SEHNR and CDR2 FQNEAQ (reference sequence). The CDR3 has 14 residues. The CDR3 reads CASSLGDLTQGQFF. The CDR3 DNA follows: TGTGCCAGCAGCTTAGGTGACCTTACCCAGGGGCAGTTCTTC.

Concerning this clone itself: Different DNA sequences within this sample yield the same CDR3. The rearrangement joins TRBV2 to TRBJ2-7; the D gene could be TRBD1 or TRBD2 (5 bases each). CDR1 and CDR2 (germline): SNHLY, FYNNEI. V lost 3 bases to trimming and J lost 4 bases, with 10 bases between them. The CDR3 spans 13 residues. The CDR3 nucleotides read TGTGCCAGCAGTGAGGGGGTCCTTTACGAGCAGTACTTC. It is translated as CASSEGVLYEQYF.

This clone has a single count. The chain employs TRBV10-3 and TRBJ1-5, with TRBD1 as a possible D gene (5 bases). This CDR3 has 15 amino acids. The germline V and J ends were trimmed by 3 bases and 0 bases, with 9 bases remaining between them. Germline values: CDR1 ENHRY, CDR2 SYGVKD. The CDR3 DNA sequence: TGTGCCATCAGTGATGGACAAACTAGCAATCAGCCCCAGCATTTT. As protein: CAISDGQTSNQPQHF.

The rearrangement uses TRBV4-3 and TRBJ2-1, with a weak D call TRBD2 (6 bases). The CDR3 has 17 amino acids. The V end lost 0 bases, the J end lost 3 bases, and 15 bases lay between the germline ends. The germline gives CDR1 LGHNA, CDR2 YSLEER. This CDR3 is CASSQEVQRVFYNEQFF. The CDR3 DNA reads TGCGCCAGCAGCCAAGAGGTCCAGCGGGTCTTCTACAATGAGCAGTTCTTC.

V gene TRBV5-1 combines with J gene TRBJ2-7, with TRBD2 matching 11 bases. The germline V gene encodes CDR1 SGHRS and CDR2 YFSETQ. This CDR3 has 17 amino acids. The ends lost 3 bases at V and 1 base at J; junction bases unmatched: 9. The DNA of the CDR3 is TGCGCCAGCAGCTCGGGGGTGCCTAGCGGGAGGTCCTACGAGCAGTACTTC. Amino acids: CASSSGVPSGRSYEQYF.

This clone was detected once. The chain employs TRBV4-1 and TRBJ1-1, with a weak D call TRBD1 (5 bases). Per the germline V gene, CDR1 is MGHRA and CDR2 is YSYEKL. This CDR3 contains 14 residues. V was trimmed by 0 bases and J by 4 bases, leaving 9 bases between them. The DNA of the CDR3 is TGCGCCAGCAGCCAAGACAGGGCCGGCACTGAAGCTTTCTTT. Translating it yields CASSQDRAGTEAFF.